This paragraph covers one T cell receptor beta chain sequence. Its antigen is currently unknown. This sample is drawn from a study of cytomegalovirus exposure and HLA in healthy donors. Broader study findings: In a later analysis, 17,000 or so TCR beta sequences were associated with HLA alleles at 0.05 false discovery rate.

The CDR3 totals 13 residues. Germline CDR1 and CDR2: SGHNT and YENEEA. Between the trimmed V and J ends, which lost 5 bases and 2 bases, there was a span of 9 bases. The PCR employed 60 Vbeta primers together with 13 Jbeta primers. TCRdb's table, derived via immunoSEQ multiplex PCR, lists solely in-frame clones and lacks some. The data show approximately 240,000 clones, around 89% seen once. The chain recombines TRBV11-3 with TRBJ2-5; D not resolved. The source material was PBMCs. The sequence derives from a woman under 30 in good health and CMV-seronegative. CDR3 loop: CASSQVHQETQYF. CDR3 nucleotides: TGTGCCAGCAGCCAAGTACATCAAGAGACCCAGTACTTC.